The rows below give T cell receptor beta chains drawn from one sample of a study of T cell responses to AZD1222 COVID-19 vaccine. Clones were sequenced by immunoSEQ multiplex PCR, and TCRdb holds only the in-frame ones, with some missing. Of some 150,000 clones listed, about 85% are singletons. The sample here was peripheral blood, taken after recovery from COVID-19. The source is an adult who had recovered from COVID-19. Both conserved end residues are part of each CDR3. The D gene is left open where the match is weak.

j_call	d_call	v_call	cdr3_aa
TRBJ2-7	TRBD1	TRBV7-9	CASSLGTGAYEQYF
TRBJ1-1	.	TRBV11-2	CASTAGTWDFF
TRBJ1-1	.	TRBV15	CATSSPGLMNTEAFF
TRBJ2-3	.	TRBV11-3	CASSLDVQDTQYF
TRBJ2-7	.	TRBV1	CTSSRGTRTSYEQYF
TRBJ2-3	.	TRBV11-3	CASSRGDTQYF
TRBJ2-7	TRBD2	TRBV7-9	CASENSGRVSYEQYF
TRBJ2-1	.	TRBV7-2	CASSFQVQQFF
TRBJ2-7	TRBD1	TRBV6-5	CASRPTGPYEQYF
TRBJ2-5	.	TRBV5-1	CASLPGAGGETQYF
TRBJ2-7	.	TRBV14	CASSQGLQVYEQYF
TRBJ2-5	.	TRBV19	CASSITSGDETQYF
TRBJ2-7	.	TRBV10-3	CAISRSYEQYF
TRBJ2-1	TRBD1	TRBV2	CASSLGQGFYNEQFF
TRBJ1-4	.	TRBV11-2	CASSFLGFVNEKLFF
TRBJ1-2	TRBD1	TRBV20-1	CSASGAGGYGYTF
TRBJ2-1	.	TRBV7-3	CASSYDRSSSYNEQFF
TRBJ2-2	.	TRBV7-3	CASSLTVGGTQGELFF
TRBJ1-6	.	TRBV27	CASPLTHSPLHF
TRBJ2-3	.	TRBV29-1	CSVETQIGDTQYF
TRBJ2-3	.	TRBV5-1	CASSFITSTSTDTQYF
TRBJ1-3	.	TRBV21-1	CASSRAKSSGNTIYF
TRBJ1-5	.	TRBV7-2	CASSLAGAQPQHF
TRBJ1-1	.	TRBV7-2	CASSSVQGNTEAFF
TRBJ2-7	.	TRBV6-5	CASVGKGFSYEQYF
TRBJ1-1	.	TRBV3-1/TRBV3-2	CASSPQGDHTEAFF
TRBJ1-5	TRBD1	TRBV5-1	CASSYGTGLNQPQHF
TRBJ1-1	TRBD1	TRBV7-9	CASSNRGQGGTEAFF
TRBJ2-2	.	TRBV7-3	CASSPGVGPNTGELFF
TRBJ2-3	.	TRBV6-1	CASSEDHARRSTDTQYF
TRBJ2-6	.	TRBV18	CASSPNLDRSHLSGANVLTF
TRBJ2-7	TRBD1	TRBV19	CASSSPSLTGNSSYEQYF
TRBJ2-3	TRBD2	TRBV29-1	CSVEDRTSRTDTQYF
TRBJ1-1	TRBD1	TRBV3-1/TRBV3-2	CASSRNDLGQGNTEAFF
TRBJ2-2	.	TRBV4-1	CASSQTGGRDTGELFF
TRBJ2-7	TRBD1	TRBV7-9	CASSLVIGTDSYEQYF
TRBJ2-1	.	TRBV19	CASSISRAHEQFF
TRBJ1-1	.	TRBV5-5	CASSWVGRRGTEAFF
TRBJ1-1	.	TRBV11-2	CASSLKHRKGEAFF
TRBJ2-7	TRBD1	TRBV5-4	CASSYRTGSSYEQYF